A selection of T cell receptor beta chains follows, all from one sample in a study of early T cells in non-severe SARS-CoV-2 infection. From the 5' RACE reads, TCRdb called clonotypes with MiXCR, one entry per CDR3 protein. The data contain around 99,000 distinct CDR3 sequences, 11% of them seen just once; the ten biggest clones take up about 7.6%. The material sequenced was whole blood. Every receptor here comes from an adult who was a healthcare worker with PCR-confirmed SARS-CoV-2 infection or an uninfected control (not recorded which). CDR3s include the opening cysteine and the closing phenylalanine or tryptophan. A D gene is named only where the DNA matches it firmly. Some rows mark clone size as missing; the rest say once, few, many or name a class of expanded clone.

d_gene	abundance	v_gene	len	j_gene	CDR3aa	CDR3nt
NA	many	TRBV6-2/TRBV6-3	14	TRBJ2-3	CASSRLVVKDTQYF	TGTGCCAGCAGTCGACTAGTTGTAAAAGATACGCAGTATTTT
NA	NA	TRBV11-2	14	TRBJ2-2	CASSPGPVAGELFF	TGTGCCAGCAGCCCAGGGCCCGTTGCCGGGGAGCTGTTTTTT
NA	NA	TRBV6-5	17	TRBJ2-1	CASSYLGRAHGWNEQFF	TGTGCCAGCAGTTACCTGGGTCGGGCGCATGGGTGGAATGAGCAGTTCTTC
NA	many	TRBV7-2	16	TRBJ2-3	CASSLQTEASTDTQYF	TGTGCCAGCAGCCTACAGACAGAGGCCTCCACAGATACGCAGTATTTT
NA	many	TRBV28	14	TRBJ2-3	CASSLGRGTDTQYF	TGTGCCAGCAGTTTAGGGCGGGGCACAGATACGCAGTATTTT
NA	NA	TRBV28	15	TRBJ1-1	CASNKRGGGNTEAFF	TGTGCCAGCAACAAAAGGGGCGGGGGGAACACTGAAGCTTTCTTT
TRBD1	many	TRBV4-1	15	TRBJ2-5	CASSSDRGLVKTQYF	TGCGCCAGCAGCTCGGACAGGGGGTTAGTAAAGACCCAGTACTTC
TRBD2	NA	TRBV27	15	TRBJ2-1	CASSLGTSGINEQFF	TGTGCCAGCAGTTTAGGGACTAGCGGGATTAATGAGCAGTTCTTC
TRBD2	many	TRBV5-3	18	TRBJ2-7	CARSRPPSLREASYEQYF	TGTGCCAGAAGCAGACCCCCGTCTTTGCGGGAGGCATCCTACGAGCAGTACTTC
TRBD2	many	TRBV20-1	15	TRBJ2-7	CSAIRLAGGPYEQYF	TGCAGTGCTATTAGACTAGCGGGAGGGCCTTACGAGCAGTACTTC
NA	many	TRBV11-2	13	TRBJ2-1	CASSLGSHNEQFF	TGTGCCAGCAGCTTAGGTAGTCATAATGAGCAGTTCTTC
NA	many	TRBV7-2	14	TRBJ2-4	CASSYRLAKNIQYF	TGTGCCAGCAGTTACCGATTAGCCAAAAACATTCAGTACTTC
NA	NA	TRBV5-1	13	TRBJ1-1	CPSNPPGQGSAFF	TGCCCCAGCAACCCTCCGGGGCAGGGGTCGGCTTTCTTT
TRBD1	NA	TRBV28	15	TRBJ2-5	CASSVTGVGQETQYF	TGTGCCAGCAGTGTGACAGGGGTAGGCCAAGAGACCCAGTACTTC
NA	NA	TRBV29-1	10	TRBJ2-5	CSAAGETQYF	TGCAGCGCCGCCGGCGAGACCCAGTACTTC
NA	NA	TRBV11-1	14	TRBJ1-1	CASSLEQGLAEAFF	TGTGCCAGCAGCTTAGAACAGGGCCTGGCTGAAGCTTTCTTT
NA	many	TRBV13	12	TRBJ1-3	CASSPDRNTIYF	TGTGCCAGCAGCCCCGATAGAAACACCATATATTTT
NA	many	TRBV7-9	14	TRBJ2-1	CASSRRTLDNEQFF	TGTGCCAGCAGCCGCCGGACCCTCGACAATGAGCAGTTCTTC
NA	many	TRBV20-1	14	TRBJ2-5	CSARGSWEVGTQYF	TGCAGTGCTAGAGGAAGCTGGGAGGTCGGGACCCAGTACTTC
NA	many	TRBV5-4	15	TRBJ1-2	CASSLFDRPRSGYTF	TGTGCCAGCAGCCTTTTTGACAGGCCGCGGTCTGGCTACACCTTC
NA	NA	TRBV9	16	TRBJ2-1	CASSPRRQGDLNEQFF	TGTGCCAGCAGCCCGAGACGGCAAGGGGATTTAAATGAGCAGTTCTTC
NA	NA	TRBV7-9	15	TRBJ2-2	CASSSTRASPGELFF	TGTGCCAGCAGCTCCACTAGGGCATCCCCCGGGGAGCTGTTTTTT
TRBD1	many	TRBV5-1	15	TRBJ2-7	CASSLYGQGMYEQYF	TGCGCCAGCAGCTTGTATGGACAGGGGATGTACGAGCAGTACTTC
NA	few	TRBV11-3	17	TRBJ2-7	CASSLDIVGARTYEQYF	TGTGCCAGCAGCTTAGATATTGTAGGAGCGCGAACCTACGAGCAGTACTTC
NA	NA	TRBV6-5	14	TRBJ2-1	CASSYSSSAGEQFF	TGTGCCAGCAGTTACTCGAGTTCGGCGGGAGAGCAGTTCTTC
TRBD1	few	TRBV6-1	16	TRBJ2-2	CASRIQGASYTGELFF	TGTGCCAGCAGAATACAGGGGGCGTCGTACACCGGGGAGCTGTTTTTT
NA	few	TRBV21-1	11	TRBJ2-1	CAPISVGEQFF	TGTGCCCCGATATCAGTAGGGGAGCAGTTCTTC
TRBD2	many	TRBV20-1	15	TRBJ2-1	CSAPPGTSGRSEQFF	TGCAGTGCCCCCCCAGGGACTAGCGGGAGAAGTGAGCAGTTCTTC
NA	NA	TRBV5-1	14	TRBJ2-7	CASSLSGGSYEQYF	TGCGCCAGCAGCCTGAGTGGTGGGTCCTACGAGCAGTACTTC
NA	many	TRBV12-3/TRBV12-4	12	TRBJ2-1	CASTSTGGIGFF	TGTGCCAGCACCTCAACTGGGGGGATCGGGTTCTTC
NA	many	TRBV5-8	18	TRBJ2-7	CASSLAGHTIASEYEQYF	TGTGCCAGCAGCTTGGCGGGACACACAATTGCCTCGGAATACGAGCAGTACTTC
TRBD2	many	TRBV5-1	13	TRBJ2-1	CASSSGTYNEQFF	TGCGCCAGCTCTAGCGGGACCTACAATGAGCAGTTCTTC
NA	NA	TRBV20-1	14	TRBJ1-1	CSAIKGSRVTEAFF	TGCAGTGCTATTAAAGGTTCCAGGGTCACTGAAGCTTTCTTT
TRBD2	many	TRBV28	15	TRBJ2-1	CASSLTSGRYNEQFF	TGTGCCAGCAGTCTAACTAGCGGGAGGTACAATGAGCAGTTCTTC
NA	many	TRBV5-1	14	TRBJ2-2	CASSLAGRTGELFF	TGCGCCAGCAGCTTGGCCGGACGGACCGGGGAGCTGTTTTTT
NA	many	TRBV6-2/TRBV6-3	18	TRBJ2-1	CASTLEVARRERVNEQFF	TGTGCCAGCACCCTAGAGGTGGCGAGACGTGAGCGGGTCAATGAGCAGTTCTTC
NA	many	TRBV10-1	12	TRBJ1-5	CASIGRNQPQHF	TGCGCCAGCATCGGAAGGAACCAGCCCCAGCATTTT
NA	NA	TRBV5-8	13	TRBJ1-2	CASSFRGNYGYTF	TGTGCCAGCAGCTTTAGAGGGAACTATGGCTACACCTTC
NA	many	TRBV20-1	13	TRBJ1-4	CSARVQVQEKLFF	TGCAGTGCTAGAGTACAGGTCCAAGAAAAACTGTTTTTT
TRBD2	few	TRBV5-1	14	TRBJ2-7	CASSLGAGKAEQYF	TGCGCCAGCAGCTTGGGAGCGGGAAAAGCCGAGCAGTACTTC
NA	NA	TRBV5-1	16	TRBJ2-1	CASSLEGGAPDNEQFF	TGCGCCAGCAGCTTGGAGGGGGGCGCGCCCGACAATGAGCAGTTCTTC
NA	NA	TRBV5-1	13	TRBJ2-7	CASTRHSSYEQYF	TGCGCCAGCACGAGACATAGCTCCTACGAGCAGTACTTC
NA	few	TRBV7-9	17	TRBJ2-2	CASSDDTRMVAAGELFF	TGTGCCAGCAGCGACGATACTAGGATGGTTGCGGCCGGGGAGCTGTTTTTT
NA	many	TRBV9	13	TRBJ1-5	CASSPGQNQPQHF	TGTGCCAGCAGCCCCGGACAGAATCAGCCCCAGCATTTT
TRBD1	few	TRBV11-1	15	TRBJ2-1	CASSYHRGPYNEQFF	TGTGCCAGCAGCTACCACAGGGGGCCTTACAATGAGCAGTTCTTC
NA	few	TRBV7-9	14	TRBJ2-7	CASSLSQGRSEQYF	TGTGCCAGCAGCTTATCTCAGGGCCGCTCCGAGCAGTACTTC
TRBD2	few	TRBV12-3/TRBV12-4	14	TRBJ2-7	CASSVAGTPYEQYF	TGTGCCAGCAGTGTAGCGGGAACCCCCTACGAGCAGTACTTC
TRBD2	many	TRBV12-3/TRBV12-4	14	TRBJ2-7	CASSLLAGGREQYF	TGTGCCAGCAGTCTACTAGCGGGAGGTCGCGAGCAGTACTTC